The clone carrying this T cell receptor beta chain was counted between two and nine times. TCRdb used MiXCR to reprocess the RT-PCR reads, holding one entry per CDR3 protein. This table has about 70,000 distinct CDR3 sequences, roughly 29% appearing once. The trim removed 3 bases at V and 3 bases at J, leaving 6 bases unmatched. The CDR3 has 15 amino acids. CDR1 is ENHRY, CDR2 SYGVKD, per germline. The sample originates from a study of patients and donors after allogeneic stem cell transplantation. Sequencing was done on a sample of blood, either unsorted or a sorted T cell fraction (not recorded which). The chain uses TRBV10-3 and TRBJ2-3; 7 bases match TRBD1. The origin of this receptor is a human donor who was either an allogeneic HSCT recipient or a stem cell or donor lymphocyte infusion donor (not recorded which). It is not recorded whose cells these are; they may come from a transplant donor. CDR3 sequence reads: CAISDDLTGTDTQYF. For the CDR3, the DNA is TGTGCCATCAGTGACGACTTGACAGGGACAGATACGCAGTATTTT.